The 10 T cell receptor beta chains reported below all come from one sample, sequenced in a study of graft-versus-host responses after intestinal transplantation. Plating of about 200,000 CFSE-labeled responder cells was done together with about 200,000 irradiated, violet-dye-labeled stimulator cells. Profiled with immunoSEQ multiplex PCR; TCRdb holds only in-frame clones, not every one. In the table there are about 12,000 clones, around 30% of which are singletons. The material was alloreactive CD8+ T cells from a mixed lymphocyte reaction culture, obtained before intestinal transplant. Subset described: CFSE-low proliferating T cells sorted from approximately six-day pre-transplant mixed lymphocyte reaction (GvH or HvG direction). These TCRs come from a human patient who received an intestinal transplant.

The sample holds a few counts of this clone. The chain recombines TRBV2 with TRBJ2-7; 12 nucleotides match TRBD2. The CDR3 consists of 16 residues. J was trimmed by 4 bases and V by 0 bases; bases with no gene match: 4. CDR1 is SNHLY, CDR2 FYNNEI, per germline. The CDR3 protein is CASSEALGLAGYEQYF. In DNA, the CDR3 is TGTGCCAGCAGTGAAGCGCTAGGACTAGCGGGGTACGAGCAGTACTTC.

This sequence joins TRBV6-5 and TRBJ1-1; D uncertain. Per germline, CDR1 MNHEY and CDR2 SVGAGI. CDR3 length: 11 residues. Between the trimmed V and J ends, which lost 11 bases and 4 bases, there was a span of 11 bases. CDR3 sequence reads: CAPPGSTEAFF. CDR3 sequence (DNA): TGTGCCCCGCCGGGGAGCACTGAAGCTTTCTTT.

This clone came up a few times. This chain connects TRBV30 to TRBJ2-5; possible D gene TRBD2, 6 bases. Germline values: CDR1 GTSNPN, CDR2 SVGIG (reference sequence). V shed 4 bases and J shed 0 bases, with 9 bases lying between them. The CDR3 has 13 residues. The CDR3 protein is CAWNRDYQETQYF. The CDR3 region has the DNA TGTGCCTGGAACCGGGACTACCAAGAGACCCAGTACTTC. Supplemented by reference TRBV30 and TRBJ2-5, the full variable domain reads SQTIHQWPATLVQPVGSPLSLECTVEGTSNPNLYWYRQAAGRGLQLLFYSVGIGQISSEVPQNLSASRPQDRQFILSSKKLLLSDSGFYLCAWNRDYQETQYFGPGTRLLVL.

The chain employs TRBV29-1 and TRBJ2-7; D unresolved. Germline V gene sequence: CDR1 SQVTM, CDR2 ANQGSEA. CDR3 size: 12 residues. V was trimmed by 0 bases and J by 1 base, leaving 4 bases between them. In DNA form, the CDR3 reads TGCAGCGTTGAAGAGGGGTCCTACGAGCAGTACTTC. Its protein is CSVEEGSYEQYF.

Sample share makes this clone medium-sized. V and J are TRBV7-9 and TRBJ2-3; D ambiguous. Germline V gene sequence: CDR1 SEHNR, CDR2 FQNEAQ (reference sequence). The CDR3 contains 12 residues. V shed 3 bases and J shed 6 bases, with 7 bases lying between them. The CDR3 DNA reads TGTGCCAGCAGCTTGGGATTGGATACGCAGTATTTT. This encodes CASSLGLDTQYF.

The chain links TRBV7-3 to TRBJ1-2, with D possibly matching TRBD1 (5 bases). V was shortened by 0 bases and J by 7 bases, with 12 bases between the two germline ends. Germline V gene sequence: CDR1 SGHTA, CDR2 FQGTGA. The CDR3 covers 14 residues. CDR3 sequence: CASSLTRGLSGYTF. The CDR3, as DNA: TGTGCCAGCAGCTTAACGCGGGGCCTCAGTGGCTACACCTTC.

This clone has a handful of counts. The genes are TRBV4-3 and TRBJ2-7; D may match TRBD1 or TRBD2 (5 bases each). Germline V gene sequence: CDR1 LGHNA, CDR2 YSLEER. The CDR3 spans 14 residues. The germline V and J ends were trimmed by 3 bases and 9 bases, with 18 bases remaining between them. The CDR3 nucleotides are TGCGCCAGCAGCCAGCCCCTTGGGGGAATCGGGCAGTACTTC. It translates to CASSQPLGGIGQYF.

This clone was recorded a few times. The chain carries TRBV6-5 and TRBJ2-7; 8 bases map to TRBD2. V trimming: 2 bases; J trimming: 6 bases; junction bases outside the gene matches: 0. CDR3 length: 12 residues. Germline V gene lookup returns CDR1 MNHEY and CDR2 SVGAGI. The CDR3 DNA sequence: TGTGCCAGCAGTTACCGGGAGGGCGAGCAGTACTTC. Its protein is CASSYREGEQYF.

For the CDR3, the DNA is TGTGCCAGCAGCTTCCGGGACAGTTACGAGCAGTACTTC. Protein: CASSFRDSYEQYF. The V call is TRBV9, the J call TRBJ2-7, with 7 bases identical to TRBD1. Germline V lookup: CDR1 SGDLS, CDR2 YYNGEE. With 4 bases clipped from V and 4 bases from J, the junction kept 5 bases outside the gene matches. This CDR3 comprises 13 residues.

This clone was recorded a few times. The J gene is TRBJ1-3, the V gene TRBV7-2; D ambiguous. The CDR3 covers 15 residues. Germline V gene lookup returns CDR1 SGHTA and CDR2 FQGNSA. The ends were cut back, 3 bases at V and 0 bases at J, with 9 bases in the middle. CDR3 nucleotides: TGTGCCAGCAGCTTGAGAGGCTACTCTGGAAACACCATATATTTT. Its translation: CASSLRGYSGNTIYF.